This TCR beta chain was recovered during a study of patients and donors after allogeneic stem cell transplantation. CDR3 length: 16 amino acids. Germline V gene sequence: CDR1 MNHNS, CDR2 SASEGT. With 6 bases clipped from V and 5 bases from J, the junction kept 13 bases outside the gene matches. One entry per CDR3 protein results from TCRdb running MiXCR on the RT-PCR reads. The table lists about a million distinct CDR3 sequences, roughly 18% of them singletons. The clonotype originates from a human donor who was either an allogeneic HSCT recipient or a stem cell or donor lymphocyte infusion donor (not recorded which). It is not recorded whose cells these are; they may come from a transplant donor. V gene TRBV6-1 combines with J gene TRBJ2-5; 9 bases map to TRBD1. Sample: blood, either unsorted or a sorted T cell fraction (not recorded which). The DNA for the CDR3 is TGTGCCAGCAGCCTAGGGACAGGGAAATTGGGGGAGACCCAGTACTTC. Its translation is CASSLGTGKLGETQYF.